This TCR beta chain was sequenced in a study of blood T cells in healthy people across ages. Notes on the study in general: A strong correlation was found between TCR beta diversity and the percentage of naive T cells. Roughly linear age-related decline in beta diversity appeared, significant by age roughly 40.

This clonotype was recorded a few times. The antigen is unknown. Next came a second PCR, run for 7 to 11 cycles, which used a sample-barcoded 5' primer along with a J-beta primer mix. Carrying 12 random nucleotides, a template-switch adaptor labeled each individual cDNA molecule. TCRdb called the 5' RACE reads again in MiXCR, with one record for every CDR3 protein. Of 700,000 to 1,000,000 distinct CDR3 sequences in the sample, roughly 44% were seen once. Germline CDR1 SGHVS, CDR2 FNYEAQ. V gave up 5 bases and J gave up 0 bases, with 11 bases separating them. The CDR3 length is 16 residues. The rearrangement joins TRBV7-6 to TRBJ2-6; the D is unclear. The sample was blood. The source of this sequence is a man aged 55-75 years in good health. The CDR3 nucleotides read TGTGCCAGCAGCCCTAGTCAGGCCTCTGGGGCCAACGTCCTGACTTTC. Translating it yields CASSPSQASGANVLTF.